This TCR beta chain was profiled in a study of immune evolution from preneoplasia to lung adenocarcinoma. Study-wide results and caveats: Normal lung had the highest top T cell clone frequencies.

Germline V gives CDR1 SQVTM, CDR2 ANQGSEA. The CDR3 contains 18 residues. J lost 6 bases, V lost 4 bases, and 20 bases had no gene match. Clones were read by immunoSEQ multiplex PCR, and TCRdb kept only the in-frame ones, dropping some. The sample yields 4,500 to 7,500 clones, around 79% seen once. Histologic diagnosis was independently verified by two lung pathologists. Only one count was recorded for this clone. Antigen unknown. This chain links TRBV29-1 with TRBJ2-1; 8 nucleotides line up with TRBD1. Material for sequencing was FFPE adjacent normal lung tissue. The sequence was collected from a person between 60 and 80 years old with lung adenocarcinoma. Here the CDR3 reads CSVVAYLTGDQHANEQFF. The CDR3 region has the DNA TGCAGCGTTGTGGCCTACCTGACAGGGGATCAGCATGCCAATGAGCAGTTCTTC.